This record concerns one T cell receptor beta chain sequence. Its antigen remains unidentified. Libraries were prepared by immunoSEQ multiplex PCR; TCRdb keeps only in-frame clonotypes and omits some of them. The sample lists 95,000 to 100,000 clones; 70% to 90% were seen once. This entry is derived from a study of T cell responses to AZD1222 COVID-19 vaccine. The germline CDR1 and CDR2 sequences are MNHEY and SMNVEV (reference sequence). CDR3 length equals 15 residues. V shed 2 bases, J shed 2 bases, and the junction held 2 bases outside the gene matches. Findings and caveats of the study: All repertoire sampling was performed exclusively after the peak T cell response. Across spike, vaccine-associated CD4 TCRs were found, dominant at 160-218 and 743-854.

The starting material was peripheral blood, obtained 28 days after the second AZD1222 dose. V is TRBV27 and J is TRBJ2-1; 8 nucleotides align to TRBD2. The TCR comes from an adult who received the AZD1222 COVID-19 vaccine. The CDR3 nucleotides are TGTGCCAGCAGTTTAGGTAGCGGGACCTACAATGAGCAGTTCTTC. Encoded protein: CASSLGSGTYNEQFF.